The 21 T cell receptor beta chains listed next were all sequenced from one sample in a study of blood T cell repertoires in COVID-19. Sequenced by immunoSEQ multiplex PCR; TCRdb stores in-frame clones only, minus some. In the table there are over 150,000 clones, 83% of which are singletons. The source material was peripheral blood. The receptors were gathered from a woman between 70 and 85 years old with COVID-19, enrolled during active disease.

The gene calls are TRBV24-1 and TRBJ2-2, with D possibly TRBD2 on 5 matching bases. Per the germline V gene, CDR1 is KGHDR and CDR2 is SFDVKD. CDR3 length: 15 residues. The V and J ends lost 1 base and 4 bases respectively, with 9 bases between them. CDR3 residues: CATSDFRDSTGELFF. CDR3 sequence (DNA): TGTGCCACCAGTGATTTCCGGGATTCCACCGGGGAGCTGTTTTTT.

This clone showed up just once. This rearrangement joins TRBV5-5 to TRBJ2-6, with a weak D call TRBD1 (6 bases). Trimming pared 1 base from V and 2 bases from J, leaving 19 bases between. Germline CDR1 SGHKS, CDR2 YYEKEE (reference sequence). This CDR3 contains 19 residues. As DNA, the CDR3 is TGTGCCAGCAGCTTGACTGCCCTGGGGGCAATTACTGGGGCCAACGTCCTGACTTTC. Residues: CASSLTALGAITGANVLTF. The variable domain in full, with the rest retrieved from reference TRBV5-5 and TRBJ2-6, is DAGVTQSPTHLIKTRGQQVTLRCSPISGHKSVSWYQQVLGQGPQFIFQYYEKEERGRGNFPDRFSARQFPNYSSELNVNALLLGDSALYLCASSLTALGAITGANVLTFGAGSRLTVL.

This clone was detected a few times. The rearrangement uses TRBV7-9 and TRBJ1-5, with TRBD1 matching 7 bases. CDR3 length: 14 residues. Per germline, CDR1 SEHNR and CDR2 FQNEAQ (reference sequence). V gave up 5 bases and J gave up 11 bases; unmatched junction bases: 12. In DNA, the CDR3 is TGTGCCAGCAGCACAGGGGCGAGGATTTCGGCCCAGCATTTT. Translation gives CASSTGARISAQHF.

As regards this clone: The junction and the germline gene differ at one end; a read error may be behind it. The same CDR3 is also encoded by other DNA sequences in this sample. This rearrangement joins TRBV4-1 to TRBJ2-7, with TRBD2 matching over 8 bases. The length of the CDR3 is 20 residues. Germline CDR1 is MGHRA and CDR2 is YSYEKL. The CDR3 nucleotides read TGCGCCAGCAGCCAATTCCCCAAGGGGTATAGCGGGACGCCCTCCTATGAGCAGTACTTC. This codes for CASSQFPKGYSGTPSYEQYF.

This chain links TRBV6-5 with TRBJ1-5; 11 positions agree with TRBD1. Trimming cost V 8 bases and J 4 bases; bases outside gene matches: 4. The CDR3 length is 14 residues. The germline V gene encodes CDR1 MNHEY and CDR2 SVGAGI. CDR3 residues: CASGGQGDNQPQHF. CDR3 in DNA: TGTGCCAGCGGGGGACAGGGGGATAATCAGCCCCAGCATTTT.

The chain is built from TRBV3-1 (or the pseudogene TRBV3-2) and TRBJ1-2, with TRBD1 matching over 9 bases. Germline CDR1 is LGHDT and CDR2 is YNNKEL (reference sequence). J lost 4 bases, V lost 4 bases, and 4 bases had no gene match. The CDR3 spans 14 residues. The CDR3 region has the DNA TGTGCCAGCAGCCCTACAGGGGGCAGCTATGGCTACACCTTC. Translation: CASSPTGGSYGYTF.

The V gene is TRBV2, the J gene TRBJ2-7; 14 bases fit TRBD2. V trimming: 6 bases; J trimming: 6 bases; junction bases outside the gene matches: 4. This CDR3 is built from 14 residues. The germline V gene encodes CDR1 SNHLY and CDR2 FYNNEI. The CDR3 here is CASRGGLAGAEQYF. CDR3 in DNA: TGTGCCAGCAGGGGGGGACTAGCGGGAGCCGAGCAGTACTTC.

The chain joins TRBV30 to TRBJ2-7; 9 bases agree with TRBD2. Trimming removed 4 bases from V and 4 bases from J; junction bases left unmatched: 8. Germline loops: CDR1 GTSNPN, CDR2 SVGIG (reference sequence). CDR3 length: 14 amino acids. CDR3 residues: CAWTRAGGLYEQYF. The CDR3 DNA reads TGTGCCTGGACTCGCGCGGGAGGGCTTTACGAGCAGTACTTC.

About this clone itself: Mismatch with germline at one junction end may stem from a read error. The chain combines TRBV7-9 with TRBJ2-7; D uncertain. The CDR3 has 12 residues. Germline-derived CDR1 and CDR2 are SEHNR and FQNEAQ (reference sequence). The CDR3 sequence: CASSLGLEPCDF. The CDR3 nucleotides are TGTGCCAGCAGCTTAGGCCTCGAGCCTTGCGACTTC.

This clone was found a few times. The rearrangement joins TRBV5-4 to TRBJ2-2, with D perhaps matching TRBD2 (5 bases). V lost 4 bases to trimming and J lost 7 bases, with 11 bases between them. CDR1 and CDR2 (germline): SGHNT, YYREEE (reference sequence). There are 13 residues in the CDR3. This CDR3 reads CASSLTEDGELFF. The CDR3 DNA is TGTGCCAGCAGCCTGACGGAGGACGGGGAGCTGTTTTTT.

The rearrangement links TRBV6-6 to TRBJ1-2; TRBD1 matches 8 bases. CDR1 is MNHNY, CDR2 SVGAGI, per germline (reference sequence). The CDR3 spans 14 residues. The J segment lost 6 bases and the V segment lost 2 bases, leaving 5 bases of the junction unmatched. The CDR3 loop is CASSYGQGGDGYTF. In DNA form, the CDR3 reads TGTGCCAGCAGTTACGGACAGGGAGGAGATGGCTACACCTTC.

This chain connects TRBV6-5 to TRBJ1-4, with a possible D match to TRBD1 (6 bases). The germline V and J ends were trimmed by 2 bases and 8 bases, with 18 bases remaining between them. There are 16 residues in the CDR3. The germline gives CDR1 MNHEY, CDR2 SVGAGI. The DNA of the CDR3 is TGTGCCAGCAGTTACCTTCAGACAGGCTCAAGGGAAAAACTGTTTTTT. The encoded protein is CASSYLQTGSREKLFF.

The CDR3: CASSPGLAGGPEFF. In nucleotides, the CDR3 is TGTGCCAGCTCACCCGGACTAGCGGGAGGGCCTGAGTTCTTC. The chain uses TRBV18 and TRBJ2-1, with 15 bases matching TRBD2. The V and J ends lost 3 bases and 14 bases, in that order; junction bases with no gene match: 5. The CDR3 contains 14 residues. Germline V gene sequence: CDR1 KGHSH, CDR2 LQKENI.

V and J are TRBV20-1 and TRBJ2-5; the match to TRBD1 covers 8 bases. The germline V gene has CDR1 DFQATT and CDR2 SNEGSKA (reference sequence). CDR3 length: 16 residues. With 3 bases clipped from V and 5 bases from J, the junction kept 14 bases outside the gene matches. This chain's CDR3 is CSASRPAGGALETQYF. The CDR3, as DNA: TGCAGTGCTAGTCGTCCGGCAGGGGGCGCGTTGGAGACCCAGTACTTC.

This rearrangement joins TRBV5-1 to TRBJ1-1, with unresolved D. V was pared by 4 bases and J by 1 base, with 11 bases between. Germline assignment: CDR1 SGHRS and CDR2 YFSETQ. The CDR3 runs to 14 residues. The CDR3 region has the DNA TGCGCCAGCAGCAGGCGGGAGGGGAACACTGAAGCTTTCTTT. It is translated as CASSRREGNTEAFF.

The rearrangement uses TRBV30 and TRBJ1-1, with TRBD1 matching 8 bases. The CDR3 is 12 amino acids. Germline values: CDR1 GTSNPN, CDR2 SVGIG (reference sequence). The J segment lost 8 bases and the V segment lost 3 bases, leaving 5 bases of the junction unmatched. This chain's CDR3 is CAWRETGAEAFF. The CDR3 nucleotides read TGTGCCTGGAGGGAGACAGGGGCCGAAGCTTTCTTT.

CDR3 amino acids: CASSLRFRQRSSGANVLTF. The CDR3 DNA follows: TGTGCCAGCAGCTTAAGGTTTCGGCAAAGGAGCTCTGGGGCCAACGTCCTGACTTTC. This rearrangement joins TRBV7-8 to TRBJ2-6; D gene ambiguous. This CDR3 region has 19 residues. V was shortened by 2 bases and J by 0 bases, with 17 bases between the two germline ends. Germline-derived CDR1 and CDR2 are SGHVS and FQNEAQ.

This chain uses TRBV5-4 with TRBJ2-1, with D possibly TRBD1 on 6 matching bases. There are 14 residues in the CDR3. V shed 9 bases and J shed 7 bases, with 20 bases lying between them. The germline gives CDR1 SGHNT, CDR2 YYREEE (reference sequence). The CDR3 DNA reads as TGTGCCACGTCCCTCCAGGGGCCGGGTAATGAGCAGTTCTTC. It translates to CATSLQGPGNEQFF. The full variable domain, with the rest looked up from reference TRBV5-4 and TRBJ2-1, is ETGVTQSPTHLIKTRGQQVTLRCSSQSGHNTVSWYQQALGQGPQFIFQYYREEENGRGNFPPRFSGLQFPNYSSELNVNALELDDSALYLCATSLQGPGNEQFFGPGTRLTVL.

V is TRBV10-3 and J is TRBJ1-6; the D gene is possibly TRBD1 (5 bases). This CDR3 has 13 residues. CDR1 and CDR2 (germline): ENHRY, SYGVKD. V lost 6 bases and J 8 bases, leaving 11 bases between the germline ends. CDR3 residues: CAIRERGDSPLHF. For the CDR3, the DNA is TGTGCCATCAGGGAGAGGGGCGATTCACCCCTCCACTTT.

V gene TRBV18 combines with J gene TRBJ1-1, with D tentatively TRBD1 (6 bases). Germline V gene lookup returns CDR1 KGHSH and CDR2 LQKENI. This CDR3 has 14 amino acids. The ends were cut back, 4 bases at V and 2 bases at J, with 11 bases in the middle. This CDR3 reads CASSRRQDNTEAFF. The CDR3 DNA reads TGTGCCAGCTCACGAAGACAGGACAACACTGAAGCTTTCTTT.

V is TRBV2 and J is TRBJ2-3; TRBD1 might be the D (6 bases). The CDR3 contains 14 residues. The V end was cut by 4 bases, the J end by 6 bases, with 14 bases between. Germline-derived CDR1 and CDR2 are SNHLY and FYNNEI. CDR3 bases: TGTGCCAGCAGTGTAACAGGGAGTAAGGATACGCAGTATTTT. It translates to CASSVTGSKDTQYF.